Below, one TCR beta chain is given with its context. These data are taken from a study of blood T cell repertoires in COVID-19. Study at large: Samples representing acute and convalescent COVID-19 were sourced from the United States, Italy and Spain. Nucleic acid was either cDNA or gDNA, and it came from T cells, B-cell-depleted T cells, or PBMCs.

Per germline, CDR1 MNHEY and CDR2 SVGEGT. Trimming removed 6 bases from V and 5 bases from J; junction bases left unmatched: 9. This CDR3 is built from 15 residues. Profiling relied on immunoSEQ multiplex PCR, and the TCRdb table lists in-frame clones only, not all of them. The repertoire holds roughly 250,000 clones, with over 70% as singletons. The gene calls are TRBV6-2 or TRBV6-3 and TRBJ2-7; TRBD1 aligns across 11 bases. Sequencing was done on a sample of peripheral blood. This sequence originates from a human donor in a cohort sampled during active COVID-19. CDR3 residues: CASSHLGQGDHEQYF. In DNA, the CDR3 is TGTGCCAGCAGCCATCTGGGACAGGGGGACCACGAGCAGTACTTC.